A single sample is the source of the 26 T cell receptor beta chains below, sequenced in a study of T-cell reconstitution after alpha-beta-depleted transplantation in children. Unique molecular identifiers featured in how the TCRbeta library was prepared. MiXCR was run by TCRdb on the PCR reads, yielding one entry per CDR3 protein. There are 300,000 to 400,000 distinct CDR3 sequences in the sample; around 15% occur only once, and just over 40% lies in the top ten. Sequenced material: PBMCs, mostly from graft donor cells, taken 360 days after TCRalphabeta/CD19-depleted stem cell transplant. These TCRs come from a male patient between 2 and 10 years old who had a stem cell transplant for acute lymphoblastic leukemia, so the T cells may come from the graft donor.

CDR3 DNA: TGTGCCAGCAGCCAAGCCAACAGGGGCCCAGATACGCAGTATTTT. As protein: CASSQANRGPDTQYF. The V and J genes are TRBV14 and TRBJ2-3; TRBD1 agrees at 7 bases. Germline trimming cut 1 base from V and 4 bases from J; bases unmatched to any gene: 5. Germline V gives CDR1 SGHDN, CDR2 FVKESK. This CDR3 is 15 amino acids long.

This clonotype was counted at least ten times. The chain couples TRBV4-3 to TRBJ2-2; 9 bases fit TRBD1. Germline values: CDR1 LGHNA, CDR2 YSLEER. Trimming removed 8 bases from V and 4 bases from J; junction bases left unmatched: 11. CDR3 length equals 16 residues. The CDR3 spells CASGKTGGIVTGELFF. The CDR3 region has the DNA TGCGCCAGCGGGAAAACAGGGGGCATCGTCACCGGGGAGCTGTTTTTT.

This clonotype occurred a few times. The CDR3 here is CASSFMQANEQFF. For the CDR3, the DNA is TGTGCCAGCAGTTTCATGCAGGCAAATGAGCAGTTCTTC. J is TRBJ2-1 and V is TRBV12-3 or TRBV12-4; D not certain. V was pared by 3 bases and J by 7 bases, with 10 bases between. The CDR3 spans 13 residues.

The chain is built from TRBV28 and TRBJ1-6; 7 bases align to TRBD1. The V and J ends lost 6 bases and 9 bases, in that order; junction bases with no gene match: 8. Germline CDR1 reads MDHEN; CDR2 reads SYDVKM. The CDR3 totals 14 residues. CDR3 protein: CASRVGTVGSPLHF. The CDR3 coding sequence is TGTGCCAGCAGGGTAGGGACAGTCGGTTCACCCCTCCACTTT.

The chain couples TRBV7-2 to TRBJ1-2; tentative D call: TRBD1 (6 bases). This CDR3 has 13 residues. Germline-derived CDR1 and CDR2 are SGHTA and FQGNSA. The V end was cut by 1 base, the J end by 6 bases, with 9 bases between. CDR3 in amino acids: CASSLEAGDGYTF. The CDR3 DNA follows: TGTGCCAGCAGCTTAGAGGCAGGGGATGGCTACACCTTC.

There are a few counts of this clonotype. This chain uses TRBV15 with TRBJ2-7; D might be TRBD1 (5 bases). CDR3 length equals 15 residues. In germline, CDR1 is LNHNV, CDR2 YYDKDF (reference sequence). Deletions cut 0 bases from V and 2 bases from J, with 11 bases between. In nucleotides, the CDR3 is TGTGCCACCAGCAGAGATCGCGCAGGGACCTACGAGCAGTACTTC. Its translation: CATSRDRAGTYEQYF.

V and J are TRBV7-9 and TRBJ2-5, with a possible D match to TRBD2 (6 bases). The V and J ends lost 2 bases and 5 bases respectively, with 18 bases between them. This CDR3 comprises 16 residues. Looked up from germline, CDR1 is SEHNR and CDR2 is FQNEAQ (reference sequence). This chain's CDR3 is CASSLTPPRDGETQYF. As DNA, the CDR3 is TGTGCCAGCAGCTTAACTCCGCCGCGGGACGGGGAGACCCAGTACTTC. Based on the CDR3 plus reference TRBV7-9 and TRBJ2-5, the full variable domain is DTGVSQNPRHKITKRGQNVTFRCDPISEHNRLYWYRQTLGQGPEFLTYFQNEAQLEKSRLLSDRFSAERPKGSFSTLEIQRTEQGDSAMYLCASSLTPPRDGETQYFGPGTRLLVL.

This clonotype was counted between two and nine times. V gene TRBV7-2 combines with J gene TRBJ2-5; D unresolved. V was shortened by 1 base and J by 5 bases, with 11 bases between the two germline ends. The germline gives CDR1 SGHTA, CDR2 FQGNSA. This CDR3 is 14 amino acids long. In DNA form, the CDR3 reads TGTGCCAGCAGCTTAGAGGTTGCGCGGGAGACCCAGTACTTC. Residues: CASSLEVARETQYF.

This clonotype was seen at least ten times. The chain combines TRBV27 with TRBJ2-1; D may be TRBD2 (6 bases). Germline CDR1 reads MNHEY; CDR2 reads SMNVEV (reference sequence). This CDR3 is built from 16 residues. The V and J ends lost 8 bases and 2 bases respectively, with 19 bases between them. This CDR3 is CASDRERSFAYNEQFF. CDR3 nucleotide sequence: TGTGCCAGCGACCGGGAGCGTAGTTTTGCCTACAATGAGCAGTTCTTC.

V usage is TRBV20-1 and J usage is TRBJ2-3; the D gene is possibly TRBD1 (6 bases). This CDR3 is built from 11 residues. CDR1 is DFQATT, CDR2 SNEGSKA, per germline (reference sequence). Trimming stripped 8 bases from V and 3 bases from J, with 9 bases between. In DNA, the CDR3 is TGCAGTCAAGGGGGTACAGATACGCAGTATTTT. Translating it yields CSQGGTDTQYF.

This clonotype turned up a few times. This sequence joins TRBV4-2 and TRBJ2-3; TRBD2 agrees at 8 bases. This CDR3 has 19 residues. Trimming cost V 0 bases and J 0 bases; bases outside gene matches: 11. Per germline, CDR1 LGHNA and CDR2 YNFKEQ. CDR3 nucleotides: TGTGCCAGCAGCCAAGACCCCACCGGGGCGGGAGGTAGCACAGATACGCAGTATTTT. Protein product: CASSQDPTGAGGSTDTQYF.

The CDR3 here is CASSPDWATQYF. In DNA form, the CDR3 reads TGTGCCAGCAGCCCAGACTGGGCCACGCAGTATTTT. V usage is TRBV7-2 and J usage is TRBJ2-3; D gene uncertain. Germline CDR1 and CDR2: SGHTA and FQGNSA. Between the trimmed V and J ends, which lost 5 bases and 9 bases, there was a span of 12 bases. The CDR3 length is 12 residues.

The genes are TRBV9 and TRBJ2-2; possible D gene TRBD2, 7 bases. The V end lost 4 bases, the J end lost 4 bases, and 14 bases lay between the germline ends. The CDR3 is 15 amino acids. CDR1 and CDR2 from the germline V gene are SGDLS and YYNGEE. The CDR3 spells CASSPIGGATGELFF. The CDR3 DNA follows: TGTGCCAGCAGCCCCATAGGGGGGGCCACCGGGGAGCTGTTTTTT.

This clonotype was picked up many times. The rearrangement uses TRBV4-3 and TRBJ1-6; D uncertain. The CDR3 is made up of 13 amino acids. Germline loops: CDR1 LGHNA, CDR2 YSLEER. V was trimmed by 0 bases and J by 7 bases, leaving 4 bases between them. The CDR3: CASSQEWNSPLHF. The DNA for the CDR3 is TGCGCCAGCAGCCAAGAATGGAATTCACCCCTCCACTTT.

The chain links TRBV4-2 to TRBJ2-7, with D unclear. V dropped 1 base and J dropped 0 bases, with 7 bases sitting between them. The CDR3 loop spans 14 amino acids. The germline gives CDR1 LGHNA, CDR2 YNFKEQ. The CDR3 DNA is TGTGCCAGCAGCCAAGCATTGAGCTCCTACGAGCAGTACTTC. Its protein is CASSQALSSYEQYF.

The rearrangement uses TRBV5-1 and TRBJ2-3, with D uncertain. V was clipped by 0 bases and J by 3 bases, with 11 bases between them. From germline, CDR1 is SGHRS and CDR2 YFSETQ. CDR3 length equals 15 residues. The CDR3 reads CASSLARTGTDTQYF. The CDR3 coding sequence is TGCGCCAGCAGCTTGGCCAGGACCGGGACAGATACGCAGTATTTT.

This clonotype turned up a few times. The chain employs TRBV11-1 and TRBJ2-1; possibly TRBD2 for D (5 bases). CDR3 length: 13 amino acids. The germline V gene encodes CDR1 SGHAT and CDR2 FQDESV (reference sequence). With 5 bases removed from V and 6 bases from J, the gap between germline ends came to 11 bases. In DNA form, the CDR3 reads TGTGCCAGCAGCCCCGACTACAGCAATGAGCAGTTCTTC. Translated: CASSPDYSNEQFF.

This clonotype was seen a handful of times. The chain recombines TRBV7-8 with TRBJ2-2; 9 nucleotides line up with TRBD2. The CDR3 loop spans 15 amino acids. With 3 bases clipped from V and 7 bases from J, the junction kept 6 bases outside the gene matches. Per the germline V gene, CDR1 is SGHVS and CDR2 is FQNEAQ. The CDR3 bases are TGTGCCAGCAGCTTTTTCGCGGGAGGGATCGGGGAGCTGTTTTTT. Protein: CASSFFAGGIGELFF. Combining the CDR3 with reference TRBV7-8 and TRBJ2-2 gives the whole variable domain GAGVSQSPRYKVAKRGQDVALRCDPISGHVSLFWYQQALGQGPEFLTYFQNEAQLDKSGLPSDRFFAERPEGSVSTLKIQRTQQEDSAVYLCASSFFAGGIGELFFGEGSRLTVL.

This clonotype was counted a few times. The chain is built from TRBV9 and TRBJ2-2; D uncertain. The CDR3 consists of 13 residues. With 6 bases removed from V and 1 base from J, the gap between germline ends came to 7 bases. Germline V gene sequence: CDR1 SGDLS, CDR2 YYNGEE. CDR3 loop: CASTLMNTGELFF. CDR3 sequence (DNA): TGTGCCAGCACCCTAATGAACACCGGGGAGCTGTTTTTT. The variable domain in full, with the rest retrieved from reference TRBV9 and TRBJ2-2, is DSGVTQTPKHLITATGQRVTLRCSPRSGDLSVYWYQQSLDQGLQFLIQYYNGEERAKGNILERFSAQQFPDLHSELNLSSLELGDSALYFCASTLMNTGELFFGEGSRLTVL.

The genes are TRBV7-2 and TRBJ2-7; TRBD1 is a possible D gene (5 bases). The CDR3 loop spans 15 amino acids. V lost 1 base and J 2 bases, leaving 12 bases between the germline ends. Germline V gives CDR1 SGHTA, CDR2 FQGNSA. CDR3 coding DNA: TGTGCCAGCAGCTTAGTAAAGGGGTTCGCCTACGAGCAGTACTTC. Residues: CASSLVKGFAYEQYF. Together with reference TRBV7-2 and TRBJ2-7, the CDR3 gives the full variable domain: GAGVSQSPSNKVTEKGKDVELRCDPISGHTALYWYRQSLGQGLEFLIYFQGNSAPDKSGLPSDRFSAERTGGSVSTLTIQRTQQEDSAVYLCASSLVKGFAYEQYFGPGTRLTVT.

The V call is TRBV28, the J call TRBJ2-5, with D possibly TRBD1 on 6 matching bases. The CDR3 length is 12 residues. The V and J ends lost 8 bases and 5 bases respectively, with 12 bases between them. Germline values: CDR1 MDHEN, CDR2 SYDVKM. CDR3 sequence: CASARGYETQYF. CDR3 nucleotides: TGTGCCAGCGCCAGGGGTTACGAGACCCAGTACTTC.

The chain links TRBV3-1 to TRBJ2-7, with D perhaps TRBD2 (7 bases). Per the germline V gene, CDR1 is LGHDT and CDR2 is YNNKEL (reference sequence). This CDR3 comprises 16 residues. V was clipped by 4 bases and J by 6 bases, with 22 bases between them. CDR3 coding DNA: TGTGCCAGCAGCCCTCGGTTGGGCCGGGGGGCGCTCGAGCAGTACTTC. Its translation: CASSPRLGRGALEQYF.

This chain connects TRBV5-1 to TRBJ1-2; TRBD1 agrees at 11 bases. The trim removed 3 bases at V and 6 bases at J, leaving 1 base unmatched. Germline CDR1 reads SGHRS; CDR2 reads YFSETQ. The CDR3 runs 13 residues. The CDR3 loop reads CASSWTGGDGYTF. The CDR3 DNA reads TGCGCCAGCAGCTGGACAGGGGGCGATGGCTACACCTTC.

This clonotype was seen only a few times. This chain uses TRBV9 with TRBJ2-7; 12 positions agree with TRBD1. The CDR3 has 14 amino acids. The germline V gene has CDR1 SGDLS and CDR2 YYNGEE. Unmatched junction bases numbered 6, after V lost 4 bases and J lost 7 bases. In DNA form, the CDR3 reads TGTGCCAGCAGCCCCGGGACAGGGGGCGAGGAGCAGTACTTC. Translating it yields CASSPGTGGEEQYF.

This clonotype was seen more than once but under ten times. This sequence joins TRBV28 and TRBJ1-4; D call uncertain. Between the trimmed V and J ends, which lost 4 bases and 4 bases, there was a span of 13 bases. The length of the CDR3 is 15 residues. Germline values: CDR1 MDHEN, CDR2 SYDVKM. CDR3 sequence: CASSSSDWDNEKLFF. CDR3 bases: TGTGCCAGCAGTTCCTCAGACTGGGATAATGAAAAACTGTTTTTT.

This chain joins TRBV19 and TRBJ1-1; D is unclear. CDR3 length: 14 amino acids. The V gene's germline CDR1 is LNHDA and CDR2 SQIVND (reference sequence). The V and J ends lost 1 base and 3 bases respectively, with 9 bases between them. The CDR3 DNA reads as TGTGCCAGTAGTATAGCGGCGAGAGACACTGAAGCTTTCTTT. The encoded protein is CASSIAARDTEAFF.